This TCR beta chain was sequenced for a study of T-cell reconstitution after alpha-beta-depleted transplantation in children. Study-wide results and caveats: T-cell counts and diversity at one year following transplant were attributed mainly to newly produced T cells. Surviving recipient cells, namely T cells and thymic progenitors, were the source of high day-60 TCRbeta diversity in some patients. Expanded graft clones, several hundred of them, were reportedly the source of alpha-beta T cells about two months after transplant.

Preparation of the TCRbeta library was carried out with unique molecular identifiers. TCRdb fed the PCR reads into MiXCR, producing one record per CDR3 protein. The sample includes roughly 350,000 distinct CDR3 sequences, about 16% of them seen just once. Germline CDR1 is SQVTM and CDR2 is ANQGSEA. Losses at the gene ends were 6 bases for V and 6 bases for J; bases not matched to a gene: 11. The CDR3 is 14 residues long. On this clonotype itself: Its matching antigen is unknown.

The sequencing used PBMCs, mostly from graft donor cells, collected 360 days after TCRalphabeta/CD19-depleted stem cell transplant. This chain uses TRBV29-1 with TRBJ2-1, with 7 bases lining up with TRBD2. This TCR came from a male patient between 2 and 10 years old who had a stem cell transplant for acute lymphoblastic leukemia, so the T cells may come from the graft donor. CDR3 sequence reads: CSVHSSGHRNEQFF. CDR3 nucleotide sequence: TGCAGCGTCCACTCTAGCGGTCACCGCAATGAGCAGTTCTTC.